This TCR beta chain was sequenced during a study of neurological immune-mediated disorders. There are 14 residues in the CDR3. Trimming shortened V by 5 bases and J by 5 bases, and 15 bases separated the two germline ends. It was by 5'RACE with 10-nucleotide random UMIs that the cDNA was made. One entry per CDR3 protein, called by TCRdb with MiXCR from the 5' RACE reads. Altogether about 66,000 distinct CDR3 sequences are present, 4.5% being singletons, with the ten largest covering 6.5% to 7.5%. The TCR sequence derives from a man aged 25-45 years with multiple sclerosis. The sample was PBMCs. The chain links TRBV12-3 or TRBV12-4 to TRBJ1-2; D might be TRBD1 (6 bases). For the CDR3, the DNA is TGTGCCAGCAGTCCGGGGGGGCGCTTTTATGGCTACACCTTC. Encoded protein: CASSPGGRFYGYTF.